A single sample is the source of the 7 T cell receptor beta chains below, sequenced in a study of CD8+ T cells in alopecia areata. Treatment defined: oral pan-JAK inhibitor, 5-10 mg twice daily. After isolation, RNA underwent reverse transcription to generate cDNA as the sequencing template. Profiled with immunoSEQ multiplex PCR; TCRdb holds only in-frame clones, not every one. This sample carries some 180,000 clones, about 55% of them seen once, and the ten largest clones take under 14%. The specimen was CD8+ T cells sorted from blood, collected at week 24, from a patient treated with tofacitinib. All receptors come from a human donor with alopecia areata.

This clone is a singleton in its sample. In DNA form, the CDR3 reads TGCGCCAGCAGCACAGGGACAGCTCGTAATGAAAAACTGTTTTTT. It is translated as CASSTGTARNEKLFF. The rearrangement uses TRBV5-1 and TRBJ1-4; 7 bases align to TRBD1. CDR3 length equals 15 residues. V lost 4 bases, J lost 4 bases, and 7 bases stayed unmatched. Germline lookup yields CDR1 SGHRS and CDR2 YFSETQ.

The V call is TRBV9, the J call TRBJ2-2; D is unclear. The CDR3 covers 15 residues. Trimming removed 4 bases from V and 0 bases from J, with 10 bases in between. The germline V gene has CDR1 SGDLS and CDR2 YYNGEE. CDR3 loop: CASSRDASNTGELFF. The CDR3, as DNA: TGTGCCAGCAGCCGCGACGCGTCGAACACCGGGGAGCTGTTTTTT.

The V and J genes are TRBV6-5 and TRBJ2-7, with D possibly being TRBD2 (5 bases). V was pared by 4 bases and J by 5 bases, with 18 bases between. The germline V gene has CDR1 MNHEY and CDR2 SVGAGI. The CDR3 loop spans 15 amino acids. For the CDR3, the DNA is TGTGCCAGCAGTTCCCCACAGAAATGGGAGAACGAGCAGTACTTC. This codes for CASSSPQKWENEQYF.

The V call is TRBV27, the J call TRBJ2-4, with a tentative D call TRBD1 (5 bases). The CDR3 consists of 15 residues. V dropped 5 bases and J dropped 8 bases, with 19 bases sitting between them. Germline V gene lookup returns CDR1 MNHEY and CDR2 SMNVEV (reference sequence). Written as DNA, the CDR3 is TGTGCCAGCAGTCCCCTGCTAGGGGCTGGGGACATTCAGTACTTC. This codes for CASSPLLGAGDIQYF.

The chain is built from TRBV29-1 and TRBJ1-2; D might be TRBD1 (5 bases). CDR1 is SQVTM and CDR2 is ANQGSEA in the germline V gene. There are 15 residues in the CDR3. V gave up 2 bases and J gave up 2 bases, with 15 bases separating them. CDR3 sequence reads: CSVEISDQGNYGYTF. CDR3 nucleotides: TGCAGCGTTGAAATTTCGGACCAGGGAAACTATGGCTACACCTTC.

Only a few counts were recorded for this clone. J is TRBJ2-7 and V is TRBV29-1, with TRBD1 as a possible D gene (5 bases). Looked up from germline, CDR1 is SQVTM and CDR2 is ANQGSEA. The V end was cut by 2 bases, the J end by 7 bases, with 18 bases between. This CDR3 has 14 amino acids. The CDR3 loop is CSVETGRSLREQYF. The CDR3 nucleotides read TGCAGCGTTGAAACAGGACGGAGCCTTAGAGAGCAGTACTTC.

The chain carries TRBV9 and TRBJ2-5, with D unresolved. The V and J ends lost 0 bases and 9 bases respectively, with 9 bases between them. Germline values: CDR1 SGDLS, CDR2 YYNGEE. The CDR3 spans 12 residues. CDR3 amino acids: CASSVGSMPQYF. CDR3 DNA sequence: TGTGCCAGCAGCGTAGGCTCAATGCCCCAGTACTTC. The whole variable domain, filled in from reference TRBV9 and TRBJ2-5, reads DSGVTQTPKHLITATGQRVTLRCSPRSGDLSVYWYQQSLDQGLQFLIQYYNGEERAKGNILERFSAQQFPDLHSELNLSSLELGDSALYFCASSVGSMPQYFGPGTRLLVL.